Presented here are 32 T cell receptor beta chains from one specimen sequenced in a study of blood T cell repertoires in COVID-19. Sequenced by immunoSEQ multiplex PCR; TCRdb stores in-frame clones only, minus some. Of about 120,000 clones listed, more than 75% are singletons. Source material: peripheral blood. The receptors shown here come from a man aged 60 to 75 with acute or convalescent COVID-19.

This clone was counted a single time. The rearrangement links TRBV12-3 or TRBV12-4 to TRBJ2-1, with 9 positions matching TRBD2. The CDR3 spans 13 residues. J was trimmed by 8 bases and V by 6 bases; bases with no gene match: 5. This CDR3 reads CASRDSGSDEQFF. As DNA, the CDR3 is TGTGCCAGCAGGGATAGCGGGAGCGATGAGCAGTTCTTC.

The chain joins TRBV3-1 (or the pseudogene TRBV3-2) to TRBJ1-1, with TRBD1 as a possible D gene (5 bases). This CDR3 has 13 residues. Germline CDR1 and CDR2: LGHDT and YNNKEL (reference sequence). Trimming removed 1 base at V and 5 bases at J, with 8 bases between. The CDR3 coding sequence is TGTGCCAGCAGCCAAGGCAGGGTGACTGAAGCTTTCTTT. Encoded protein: CASSQGRVTEAFF.

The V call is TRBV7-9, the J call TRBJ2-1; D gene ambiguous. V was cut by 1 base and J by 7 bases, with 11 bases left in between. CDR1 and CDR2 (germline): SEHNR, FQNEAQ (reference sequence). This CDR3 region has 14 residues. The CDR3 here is CASSLEGVRNEQFF. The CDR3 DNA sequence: TGTGCCAGCAGCTTAGAAGGAGTAAGGAATGAGCAGTTCTTC. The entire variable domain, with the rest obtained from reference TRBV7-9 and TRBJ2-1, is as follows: DTGVSQNPRHKITKRGQNVTFRCDPISEHNRLYWYRQTLGQGPEFLTYFQNEAQLEKSRLLSDRFSAERPKGSFSTLEIQRTEQGDSAMYLCASSLEGVRNEQFFGPGTRLTVL.

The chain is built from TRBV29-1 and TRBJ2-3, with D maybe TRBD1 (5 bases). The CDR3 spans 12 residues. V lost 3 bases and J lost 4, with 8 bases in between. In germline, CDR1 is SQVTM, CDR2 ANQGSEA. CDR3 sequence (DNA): TGCAGCGTTGAGGGGCCCCCAGATACGCAGTATTTT. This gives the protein CSVEGPPDTQYF.

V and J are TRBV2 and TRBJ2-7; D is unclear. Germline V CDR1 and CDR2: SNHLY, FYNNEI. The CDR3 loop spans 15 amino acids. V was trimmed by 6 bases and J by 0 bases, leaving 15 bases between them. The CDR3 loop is CASRKGDPSSYEQYF. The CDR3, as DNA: TGTGCCAGCAGAAAAGGCGATCCTAGCTCCTACGAGCAGTACTTC. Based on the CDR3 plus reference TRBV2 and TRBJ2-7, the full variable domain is EPEVTQTPSHQVTQMGQEVILRCVPISNHLYFYWYRQILGQKVEFLVSFYNNEISEKSEIFDDQFSVERPDGSNFTLKIRSTKLEDSAMYFCASRKGDPSSYEQYFGPGTRLTVT.

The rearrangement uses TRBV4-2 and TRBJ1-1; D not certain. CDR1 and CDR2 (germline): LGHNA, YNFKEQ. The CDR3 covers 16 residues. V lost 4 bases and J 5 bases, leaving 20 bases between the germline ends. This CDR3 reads CASSLLSIPPGTEAFF. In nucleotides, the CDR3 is TGTGCCAGCAGCCTCCTCTCGATCCCCCCGGGGACTGAAGCTTTCTTT.

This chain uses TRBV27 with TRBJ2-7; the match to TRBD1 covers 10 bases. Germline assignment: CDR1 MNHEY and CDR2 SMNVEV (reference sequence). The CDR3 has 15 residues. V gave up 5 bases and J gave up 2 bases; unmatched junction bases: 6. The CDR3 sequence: CASSPIGTGAYEQYF. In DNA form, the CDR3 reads TGTGCCAGCAGTCCCATCGGGACAGGGGCCTACGAGCAGTACTTC.

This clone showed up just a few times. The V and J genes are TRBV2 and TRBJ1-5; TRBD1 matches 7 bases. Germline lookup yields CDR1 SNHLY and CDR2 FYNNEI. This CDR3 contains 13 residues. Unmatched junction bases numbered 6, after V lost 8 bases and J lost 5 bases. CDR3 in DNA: TGTGCCAGCGGGACAGAAGTTTATCAGCCCCAGCATTTT. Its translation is CASGTEVYQPQHF.

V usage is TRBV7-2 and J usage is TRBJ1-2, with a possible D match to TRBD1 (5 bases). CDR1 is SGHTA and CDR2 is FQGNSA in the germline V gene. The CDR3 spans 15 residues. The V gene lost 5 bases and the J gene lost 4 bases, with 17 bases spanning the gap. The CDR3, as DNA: TGTGCCAGCAGCCAAATGCGGGACGGGGTCTATGGCTACACCTTC. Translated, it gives CASSQMRDGVYGYTF.

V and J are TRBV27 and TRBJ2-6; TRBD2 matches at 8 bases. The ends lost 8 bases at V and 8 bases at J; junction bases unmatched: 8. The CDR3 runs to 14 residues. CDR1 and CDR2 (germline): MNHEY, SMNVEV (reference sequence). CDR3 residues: CASSRGGSTNVLTF. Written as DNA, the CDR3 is TGTGCCAGCTCACGGGGGGGCTCGACCAACGTCCTGACTTTC.

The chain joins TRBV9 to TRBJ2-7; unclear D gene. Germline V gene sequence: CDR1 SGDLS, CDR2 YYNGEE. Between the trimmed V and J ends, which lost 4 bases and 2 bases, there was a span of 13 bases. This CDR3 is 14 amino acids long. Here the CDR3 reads CASSLTDDPYEQYF. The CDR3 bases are TGTGCCAGCAGCTTGACTGATGACCCCTACGAGCAGTACTTC.

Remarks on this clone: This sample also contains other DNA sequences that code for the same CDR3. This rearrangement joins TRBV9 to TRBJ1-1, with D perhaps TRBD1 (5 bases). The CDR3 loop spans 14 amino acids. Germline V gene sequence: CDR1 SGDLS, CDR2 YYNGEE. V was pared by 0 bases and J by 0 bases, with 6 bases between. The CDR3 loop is CASSVEGVNTEAFF. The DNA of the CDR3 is TGTGCCAGCAGCGTAGAAGGGGTGAACACTGAAGCTTTCTTT.

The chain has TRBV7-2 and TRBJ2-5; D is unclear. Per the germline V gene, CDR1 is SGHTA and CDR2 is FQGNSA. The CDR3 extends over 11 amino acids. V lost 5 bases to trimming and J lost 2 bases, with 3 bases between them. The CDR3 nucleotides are TGTGCCAGCAGCCTGCAAGAGACCCAGTACTTC. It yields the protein CASSLQETQYF.

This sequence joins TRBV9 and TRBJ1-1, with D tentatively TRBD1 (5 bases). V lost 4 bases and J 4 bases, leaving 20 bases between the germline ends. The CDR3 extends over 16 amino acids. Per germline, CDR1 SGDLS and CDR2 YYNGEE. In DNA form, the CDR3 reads TGTGCCAGCAGCCCCCGGCCCCCTTTGGGGCTCACTGAAGCTTTCTTT. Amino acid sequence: CASSPRPPLGLTEAFF. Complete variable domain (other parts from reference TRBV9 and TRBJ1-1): DSGVTQTPKHLITATGQRVTLRCSPRSGDLSVYWYQQSLDQGLQFLIQYYNGEERAKGNILERFSAQQFPDLHSELNLSSLELGDSALYFCASSPRPPLGLTEAFFGQGTRLTVV.

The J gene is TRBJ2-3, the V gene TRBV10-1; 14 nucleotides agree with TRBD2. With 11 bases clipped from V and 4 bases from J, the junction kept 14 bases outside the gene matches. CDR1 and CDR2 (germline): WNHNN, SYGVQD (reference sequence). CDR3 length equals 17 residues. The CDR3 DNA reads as TGCGCCGGAACCCAGGCAGGGACTAGCGGGAGAGCAGATACGCAGTATTTT. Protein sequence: CAGTQAGTSGRADTQYF.

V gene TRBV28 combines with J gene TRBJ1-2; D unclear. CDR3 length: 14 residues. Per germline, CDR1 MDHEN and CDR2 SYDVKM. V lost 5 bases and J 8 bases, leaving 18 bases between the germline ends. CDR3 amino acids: CASSLPHSEWGYTF. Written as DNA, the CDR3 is TGTGCCAGCAGTCTCCCCCATTCCGAGTGGGGCTACACCTTC.

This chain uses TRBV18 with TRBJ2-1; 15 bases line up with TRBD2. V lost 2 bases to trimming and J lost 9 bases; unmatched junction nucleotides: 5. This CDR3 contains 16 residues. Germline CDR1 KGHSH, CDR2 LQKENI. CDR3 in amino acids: CASSPSPGLAGGEQFF. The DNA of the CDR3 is TGTGCCAGCTCACCAAGTCCGGGACTAGCGGGAGGTGAGCAGTTCTTC.

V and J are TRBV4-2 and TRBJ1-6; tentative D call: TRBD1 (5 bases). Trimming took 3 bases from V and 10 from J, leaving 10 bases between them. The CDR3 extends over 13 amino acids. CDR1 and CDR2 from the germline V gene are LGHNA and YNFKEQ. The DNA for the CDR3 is TGTGCCAGCAGCCACGGGGGAAGCTCACCCCTCCACTTT. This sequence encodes CASSHGGSSPLHF.

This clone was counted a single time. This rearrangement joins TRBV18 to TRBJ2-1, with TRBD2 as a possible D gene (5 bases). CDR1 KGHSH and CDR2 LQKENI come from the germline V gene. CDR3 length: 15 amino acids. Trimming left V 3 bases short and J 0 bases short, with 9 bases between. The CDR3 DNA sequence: TGTGCCAGCTCACCCCGGGATCCCTCCTACAATGAGCAGTTCTTC. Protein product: CASSPRDPSYNEQFF.

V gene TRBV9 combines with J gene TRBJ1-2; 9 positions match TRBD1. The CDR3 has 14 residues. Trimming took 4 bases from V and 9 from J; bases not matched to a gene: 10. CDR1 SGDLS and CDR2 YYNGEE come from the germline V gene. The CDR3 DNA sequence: TGTGCCAGCAGCTCGACCCCGGACAGGGGAAGCTACACCTTC. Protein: CASSSTPDRGSYTF.

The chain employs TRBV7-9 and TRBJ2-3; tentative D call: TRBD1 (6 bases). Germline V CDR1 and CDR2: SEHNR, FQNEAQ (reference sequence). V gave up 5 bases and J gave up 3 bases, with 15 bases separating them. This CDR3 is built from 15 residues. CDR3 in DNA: TGTGCCAGCAGCCGGGACACTTTGGGGACAGATACGCAGTATTTT. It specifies CASSRDTLGTDTQYF.

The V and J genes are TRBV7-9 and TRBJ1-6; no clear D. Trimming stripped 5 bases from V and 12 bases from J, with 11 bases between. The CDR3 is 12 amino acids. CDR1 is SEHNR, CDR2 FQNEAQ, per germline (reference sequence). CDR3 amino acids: CASSAGPGPLHF. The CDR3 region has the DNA TGTGCCAGCAGCGCGGGCCCCGGACCCCTCCACTTT.

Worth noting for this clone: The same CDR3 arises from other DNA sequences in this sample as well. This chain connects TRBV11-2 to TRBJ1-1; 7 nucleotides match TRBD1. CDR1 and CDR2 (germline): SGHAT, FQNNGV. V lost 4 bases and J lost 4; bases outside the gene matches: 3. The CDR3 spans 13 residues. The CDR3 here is CASSSQGGTEAFF. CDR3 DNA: TGTGCCAGCAGCTCGCAGGGGGGCACTGAAGCTTTCTTT.

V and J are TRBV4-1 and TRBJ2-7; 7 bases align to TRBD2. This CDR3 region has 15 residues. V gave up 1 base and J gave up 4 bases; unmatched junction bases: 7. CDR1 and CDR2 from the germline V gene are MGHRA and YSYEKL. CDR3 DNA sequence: TGCGCCAGCAGCCAAGTACTCGCGGGAGCTTACGAGCAGTACTTC. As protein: CASSQVLAGAYEQYF.

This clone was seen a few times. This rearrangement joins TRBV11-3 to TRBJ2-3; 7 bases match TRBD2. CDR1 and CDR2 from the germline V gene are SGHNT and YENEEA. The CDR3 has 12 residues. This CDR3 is CGPGGRWDTQYF. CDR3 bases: TGTGGACCGGGGGGAAGGTGGGATACGCAGTATTTT.

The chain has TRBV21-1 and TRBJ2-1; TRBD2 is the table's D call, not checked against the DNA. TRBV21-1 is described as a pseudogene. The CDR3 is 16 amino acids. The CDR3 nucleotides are TGTGCCAGCAGCAAGAAAAGGACTAGCGGGAGGGAGGAGCAGTTCTTC. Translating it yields CASSKKRTSGREEQFF.

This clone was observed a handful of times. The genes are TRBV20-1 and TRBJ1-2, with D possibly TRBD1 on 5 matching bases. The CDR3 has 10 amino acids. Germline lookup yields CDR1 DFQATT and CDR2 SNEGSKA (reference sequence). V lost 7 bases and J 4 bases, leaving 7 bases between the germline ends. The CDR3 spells CSVRVYGYTF. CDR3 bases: TGCAGTGTCAGGGTCTATGGCTACACCTTC.

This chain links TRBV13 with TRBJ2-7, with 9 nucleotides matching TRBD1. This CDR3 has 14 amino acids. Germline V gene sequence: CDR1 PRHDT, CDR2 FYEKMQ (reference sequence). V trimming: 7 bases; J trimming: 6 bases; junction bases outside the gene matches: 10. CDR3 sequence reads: CASTRTGDGREQYF. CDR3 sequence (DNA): TGTGCCAGCACCAGGACAGGGGATGGCCGCGAGCAGTACTTC.

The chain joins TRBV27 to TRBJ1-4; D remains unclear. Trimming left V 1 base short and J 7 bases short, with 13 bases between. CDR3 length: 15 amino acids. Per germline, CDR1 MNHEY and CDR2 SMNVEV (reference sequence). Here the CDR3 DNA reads TGTGCCAGCAGTTTATGGTCGCAGGTGGGTGAAAAACTGTTTTTT. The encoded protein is CASSLWSQVGEKLFF.

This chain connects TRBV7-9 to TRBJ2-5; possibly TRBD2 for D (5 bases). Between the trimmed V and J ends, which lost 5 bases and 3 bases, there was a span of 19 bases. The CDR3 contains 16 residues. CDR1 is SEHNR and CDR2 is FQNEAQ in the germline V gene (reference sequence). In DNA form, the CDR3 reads TGTGCCAGCAGCCCTACCCGGGGAGTCCGGAAAGAGACCCAGTACTTC. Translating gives CASSPTRGVRKETQYF.

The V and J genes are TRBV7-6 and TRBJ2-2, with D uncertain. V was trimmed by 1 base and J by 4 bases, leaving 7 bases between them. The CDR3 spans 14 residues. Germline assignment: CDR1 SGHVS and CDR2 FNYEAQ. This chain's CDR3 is CASSLGSGTGELFF. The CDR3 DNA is TGTGCCAGCAGCTTAGGATCAGGCACCGGGGAGCTGTTTTTT.

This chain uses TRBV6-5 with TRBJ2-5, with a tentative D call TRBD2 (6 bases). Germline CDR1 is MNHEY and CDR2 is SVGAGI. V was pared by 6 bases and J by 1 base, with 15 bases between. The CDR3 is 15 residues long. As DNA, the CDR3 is TGTGCCAGCAGCTATGGCGGGGCTACCCAAGAGACCCAGTACTTC. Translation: CASSYGGATQETQYF.